A single TCR beta chain is shown here with its context. With a much larger clone just one base away, this may be a read error. The authors took PBMCs from 10 ml fresh peripheral blood. The investigators amplified TCR beta CDR3 regions from RNA transcripts. HTBI primers were employed in a first-round RT-PCR of the TCR CDR3. TCRdb re-derived calls from the multiplex PCR reads in MiXCR, one entry per CDR3 protein. The sample carries 700,000 to 950,000 distinct CDR3 sequences, roughly a third recorded once. This sample is part of a study of T cells in Graves' hyperthyroidism and ophthalmopathy. Trimming took off 3 bases at V and 5 bases at J, with 10 bases between the two ends. The CDR3 length is 14 residues. Germline lookup yields CDR1 LGHNA and CDR2 YNFKEQ.

V gene TRBV4-2 combines with J gene TRBJ1-4; TRBD1 might be the D (6 bases). Source material: blood. This TCR derives from a woman in her thirties or forties with Graves' hyperthyroidism. DNA of the CDR3: TGTGCCAGCAGCCACACTGGACAGAATGAAAAACTGTTTTTT. This encodes CASSHTGQNEKLFF.